Below, 14 T cell receptor beta chains from the same sample are listed, as sequenced in a study of molecular identifiers for immune sequencing clone quantification. TCRdb re-called the PCR reads with MiXCR, one entry per CDR3 protein. Altogether tens of thousands of distinct CDR3 sequences are present, around 18% being singletons, with the ten largest covering approximately 1.5%. The source material was naive CD8+ T cells from blood, with Jurkat cell RNA spiked in. Sample subset: FACS-sorted CD8+CD4-CCR7+CD45RA+ naive T cells. The receptors stem from a human donor in good health. Some libraries in this study had Jurkat cell RNA spiked in.

In its sample, this clonotype was seen many times. V and J are TRBV4-3 and TRBJ1-1; D remains unclear. CDR3 length: 14 amino acids. Trimming cost V 0 bases and J 1 base, with 6 bases left between them. Germline CDR1 reads LGHNA; CDR2 reads YSLEER. The CDR3: CASSQDWANTEAFF. Written as DNA, the CDR3 is TGCGCCAGCAGCCAAGATTGGGCGAACACTGAAGCTTTCTTT.

This clonotype was seen a few times. J is TRBJ2-7 and V is TRBV19; no firm D call. The length of the CDR3 is 14 residues. V was clipped by 3 bases and J by 5 bases, with 14 bases between them. Germline V gives CDR1 LNHDA, CDR2 SQIVND (reference sequence). The CDR3 is CASSMSLGFDEQYF. DNA for the CDR3: TGTGCCAGTAGTATGTCACTTGGGTTCGACGAGCAGTACTTC.

This clonotype has at least ten counts. The chain carries TRBV4-2 and TRBJ2-3, with D perhaps TRBD2 (7 bases). Deletions cut 4 bases from V and 3 bases from J, with 20 bases between. Germline loops: CDR1 LGHNA, CDR2 YNFKEQ. There are 17 residues in the CDR3. The CDR3 nucleotides are TGTGCCAGCAGCCCCATCTGGCCAGCGGGGACAACAGATACGCAGTATTTT. It translates to CASSPIWPAGTTDTQYF.

Details on this clonotype: A much larger clone is a single base away; this may be a read error. The chain joins TRBV6-1 to TRBJ2-1, with TRBD2 matching over 10 bases. CDR1 MNHNS and CDR2 SASEGT come from the germline V gene. This CDR3 has 16 residues. CDR3 bases: TGTGCCAGCAGTTACTATACTAGCGGGATTGACAATGAGCTGTTCTTC. Translated: CASSYYTSGIDNELFF.

Many counts were recorded for this clonotype. This chain joins TRBV15 and TRBJ2-1; possibly TRBD2 for D (5 bases). Germline V gene lookup returns CDR1 LNHNV and CDR2 YYDKDF (reference sequence). Trimming shortened V by 1 base and J by 10 bases, and 14 bases separated the two germline ends. The CDR3 loop spans 14 amino acids. CDR3 nucleotides: TGTGCCACCAGCAGAGGGAGGAGAGCGAACGAGCAGTTCTTC. Amino acids: CATSRGRRANEQFF.

This clonotype was counted once. With a much larger clone just one base away, this may be a read error. The V gene is TRBV28, the J gene TRBJ2-1; 7 bases match TRBD1. This CDR3 spans 14 amino acids. The germline gives CDR1 MDHEN, CDR2 SYDVKM. CDR3 sequence: CASSLGTDYNERFF. CDR3 coding DNA: TGTGCCAGCAGTTTAGGGACAGATTACAATGAGCGGTTCTTC.

This clonotype showed up many times. The chain is built from TRBV21-1 and TRBJ1-6; the table's D gene call, TRBD1, was not cross checked with the DNA. TRBV21-1 is a pseudogene. The CDR3 is made up of 18 amino acids. This CDR3 is CARNNRDTPFGGFPPLHF. The CDR3 nucleotides are TGTGCCAGAAACAACCGGGACACCCCCTTCGGGGGATTCCCACCCCTCCACTTT.

The rearrangement links TRBV24-1 to TRBJ2-7; 8 bases are shared with TRBD1. CDR1 and CDR2 (germline): KGHDR, SFDVKD. The CDR3 loop spans 16 amino acids. Trimming removed 1 base from V and 5 bases from J; junction bases left unmatched: 9. CDR3 in amino acids: CATSDFGDRSINEQYF. The CDR3 nucleotides are TGTGCCACCAGTGATTTTGGGGACAGGTCAATCAACGAGCAGTACTTC.

Many counts were recorded for this clonotype. The V and J genes are TRBV7-6 and TRBJ1-3, with D possibly matching TRBD1 (5 bases). Germline V lookup: CDR1 SGHVS, CDR2 FNYEAQ. The ends were cut back, 4 bases at V and 0 bases at J, with 10 bases in the middle. The CDR3 has 15 residues. CDR3 loop: CASSSLTDSGNTIYF. The CDR3 coding sequence is TGTGCCAGCAGCTCATTGACAGACTCTGGAAACACCATATATTTT.

This clonotype was counted between two and nine times. It may be a read error: a sequence one base away is much more abundant. The chain links TRBV4-3 to TRBJ2-3; D is unclear. The CDR3 loop spans 16 amino acids. Germline V gene data show CDR1 as LGHNA and CDR2 as YSLEER. The CDR3 region has the DNA TGCGTCAGCAGCCAAGATTGGCAAGCAAGGACAGATACGCAGTATTTT. It translates to CVSSQDWQARTDTQYF.

This clonotype was seen more than once but under ten times. The chain uses TRBV14 and TRBJ1-1; no firm D call. CDR3 size: 18 residues. Trimming stripped 0 bases from V and 0 bases from J, with 17 bases between. Germline values: CDR1 SGHDN, CDR2 FVKESK. The CDR3 DNA reads TGTGCCAGCAGCCAAGACCTACAAGTCGACCCCATGAACACTGAAGCTTTCTTT. Its protein product is CASSQDLQVDPMNTEAFF.

This chain joins TRBV7-9 and TRBJ2-1; 7 bases agree with TRBD2. CDR3 length: 14 amino acids. The germline CDR1 and CDR2 sequences are SEHNR and FQNEAQ (reference sequence). Unmatched junction bases numbered 2, after V lost 0 bases and J lost 6 bases. Here the CDR3 reads CASSLAGRGNEQFF. Here the CDR3 DNA reads TGTGCCAGCAGCTTAGCGGGGAGGGGCAATGAGCAGTTCTTC.

Ten or more counts support this clonotype. The CDR3 loop reads CASSYRTGLEDTQYF. DNA for the CDR3: TGTGCCAGCAGCTACCGGACAGGGCTGGAAGATACGCAGTATTTT. The chain recombines TRBV7-9 with TRBJ2-3; 8 bases align to TRBD1. V shed 4 bases, J shed 5 bases, and the junction held 8 bases outside the gene matches. This CDR3 comprises 15 residues. Germline V CDR1 and CDR2: SEHNR, FQNEAQ (reference sequence).

This clonotype was counted ten times or more. The rearrangement uses TRBV5-6 and TRBJ2-7; D is unresolved. From germline, CDR1 is SGHDT and CDR2 YYEEEE. Between the trimmed V and J ends, which lost 3 bases and 5 bases, there was a span of 15 bases. The CDR3 is 14 residues long. The CDR3: CASSSALGHHEQYF. In DNA, the CDR3 is TGTGCCAGCAGCTCCGCATTGGGCCACCACGAGCAGTACTTC. Based on the CDR3 plus reference TRBV5-6 and TRBJ2-7, the full variable domain is DAGVTQSPTHLIKTRGQQVTLRCSPKSGHDTVSWYQQALGQGPQFIFQYYEEEERQRGNFPDRFSGHQFPNYSSELNVNALLLGDSALYLCASSSALGHHEQYFGPGTRLTVT.